This TCR beta chain was captured in a study of blood T cells in healthy people across ages. All donors came from Russia, were Caucasian and healthy, and spanned ages about 6 to 90. Approximately 10 milliliters was the volume of peripheral blood drawn from each donor. As regards this clonotype: Its specificity is unknown.

Study outcomes and limitations: Researchers report that TCR beta diversity correlated strongly with naive T cell percentage. Greater diversity and more naive CD4+ cells were seen in long-lived donors than in aged donors.

The authors ran a second PCR of roughly 6 to 11 cycles using a sample-barcoded 5' primer and a J-beta primer mix. MiXCR, applied by TCRdb to the 5' RACE reads, yields one record per CDR3 protein. The sample holds 2 million or so distinct CDR3 sequences, around 48% seen once. Germline lookup yields CDR1 LGHDT and CDR2 YNNKEL (reference sequence). Trimming took off 3 bases at V and 3 bases at J, with 3 bases between the two ends. The CDR3 totals 12 residues. This rearrangement joins TRBV3-1 to TRBJ2-1, with no clear D. This TCR was recovered from a woman aged 40-49 years in good health. Sequencing used blood. The CDR3 protein is CASSQIYNEQFF. The CDR3 DNA sequence: TGTGCCAGCAGCCAGATCTACAATGAGCAGTTCTTC.